This TCR beta chain was found in a study of blood T cell repertoires in COVID-19. Study summary: There were acute and convalescent COVID-19 samples, and they came from the United States, Italy and Spain. From T cells, B-cell-depleted T cells, or PBMCs came the material, which was cDNA or gDNA.

Patients at the Seattle site were enrolled during active infection and followed longitudinally. V lost 10 bases and J lost 1; bases outside the gene matches: 3. Per germline, CDR1 LNHDA and CDR2 SQIVND (reference sequence). The CDR3 spans 12 residues. In the study's own analysis: Reference gene primer amplification gave nucleated cell count estimates. The protocol was immunoSEQ multiplex PCR, while the TCRdb copy is restricted to in-frame clones and leaves out a portion. The D gene and trimming were derived from the DNA, and the V and J assignments and clone size from that table. The sample has about 440,000 clones, about 91% seen once; the top ten hold 10% to 15%.

Sequencing input: peripheral blood. The clonotype comes from a woman between 50 and 59 years old with COVID-19, enrolled during active disease. The chain carries TRBV19 and TRBJ1-1; 7 bases line up with TRBD1. The CDR3 region is CATTGKNTEAFF. The CDR3, as DNA: TGTGCCACGACAGGGAAGAACACTGAAGCTTTCTTT.